The present T cell receptor beta chain was sequenced within a study of cytomegalovirus exposure and HLA in healthy donors. Worth noting for this clone: The same CDR3 arises from other DNA sequences in this sample as well.

PCR primers comprised 60 Vbeta and 13 Jbeta primers. The assay was immunoSEQ multiplex PCR, and TCRdb's table has in-frame clones only and misses some. This table holds about 130,000 clones, 75% to 90% found once. The CDR3 runs 14 residues. J was trimmed by 0 bases and V by 6 bases; bases with no gene match: 3. CDR1 MNHEY and CDR2 SVGAGI come from the germline V gene. This chain uses TRBV6-5 with TRBJ2-3, with 7 bases that match TRBD1. The receptor comes from a woman aged 30 to 39 in good health and CMV-seropositive. Sequencing input: PBMCs. The CDR3 DNA reads TGTGCCAGCAGCAGACAGGGTAGCACAGATACGCAGTATTTT. It encodes CASSRQGSTDTQYF.